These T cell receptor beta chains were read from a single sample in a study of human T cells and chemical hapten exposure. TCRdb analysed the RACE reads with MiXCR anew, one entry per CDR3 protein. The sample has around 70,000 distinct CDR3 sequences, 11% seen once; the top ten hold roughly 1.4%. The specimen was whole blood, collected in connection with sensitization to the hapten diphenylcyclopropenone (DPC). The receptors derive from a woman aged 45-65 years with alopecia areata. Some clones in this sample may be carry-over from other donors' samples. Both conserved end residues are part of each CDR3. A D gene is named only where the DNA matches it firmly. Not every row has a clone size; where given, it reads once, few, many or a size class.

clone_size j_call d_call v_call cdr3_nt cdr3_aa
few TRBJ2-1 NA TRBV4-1 TGCGCCAGCAGCCCCACCGTGACTAGCAGGGGGGGCAATGAGCAGTTCTTC CASSPTVTSRGGNEQFF
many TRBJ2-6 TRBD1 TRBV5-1 TGCGCCAGCAGCTTACAGGGGATGGCCAACGTCCTGACTTTC CASSLQGMANVLTF
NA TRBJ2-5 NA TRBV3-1 TGTGCCAGCAGCCAAGATGGGGGCGGGTTCCAAGAGACCCAGTACTTC CASSQDGGGFQETQYF
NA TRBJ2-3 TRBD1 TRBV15 TGTGCCACCCGTAGTAGCGAGGGACAGATCACAGATACGCAGTATTTT CATRSSEGQITDTQYF
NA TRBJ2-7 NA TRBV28 TGTGCCAGCAGCTCCCCAGGTACCTACGAGCAGTACTTC CASSSPGTYEQYF
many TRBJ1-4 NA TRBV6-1 TGTGCCAGCCTACTTCGGGACCTAGTATACGAAAAACTGTTTTTT CASLLRDLVYEKLFF
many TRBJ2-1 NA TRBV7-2 TGTGCCAGCAGCCCTAGGGTAGCAGACAATGAGCAGTTCTTC CASSPRVADNEQFF
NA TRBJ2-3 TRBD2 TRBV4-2 TGTGCCAGCAGCCCCGGAACTAGCGGGGTTAGAGATACGCAGTATTTT CASSPGTSGVRDTQYF
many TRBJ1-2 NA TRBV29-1 TGCAGCGTTCTGGGGCAGGAAGGCTACACCTTC CSVLGQEGYTF
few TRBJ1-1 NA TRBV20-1 TGCAGTGCCATCGAAATTGGGAGCACTGAAGCTTTCTTT CSAIEIGSTEAFF
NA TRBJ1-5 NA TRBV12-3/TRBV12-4 TGTGCCAGCAGTTTACAGAATAGCAATCAGCCCCAGCATTTT CASSLQNSNQPQHF
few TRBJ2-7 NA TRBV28 TGTGCCAGCAGTTTGGGCACCCTCCTGTTTGAGCAGTACTTC CASSLGTLLFEQYF
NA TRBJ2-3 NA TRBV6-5 TGTGCCAGCAGTTACTCAGGGGTCGGATCGACAGATACGCAGTATTTT CASSYSGVGSTDTQYF
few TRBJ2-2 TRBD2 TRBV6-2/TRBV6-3 TGTGCCAGCAGAACCTTAGCGGGGGCTCTCAACACCGGGGAGCTGTTTTTT CASRTLAGALNTGELFF
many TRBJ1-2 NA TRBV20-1 TGCAGTGCTTCCTCCGGGACGTCGCTTGGATATGGCTACACCTTC CSASSGTSLGYGYTF
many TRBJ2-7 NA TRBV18 TGTGCCAGCTGCGCCGGGGGACAACCCTACTACGAGCAGTACTTC CASCAGGQPYYEQYF